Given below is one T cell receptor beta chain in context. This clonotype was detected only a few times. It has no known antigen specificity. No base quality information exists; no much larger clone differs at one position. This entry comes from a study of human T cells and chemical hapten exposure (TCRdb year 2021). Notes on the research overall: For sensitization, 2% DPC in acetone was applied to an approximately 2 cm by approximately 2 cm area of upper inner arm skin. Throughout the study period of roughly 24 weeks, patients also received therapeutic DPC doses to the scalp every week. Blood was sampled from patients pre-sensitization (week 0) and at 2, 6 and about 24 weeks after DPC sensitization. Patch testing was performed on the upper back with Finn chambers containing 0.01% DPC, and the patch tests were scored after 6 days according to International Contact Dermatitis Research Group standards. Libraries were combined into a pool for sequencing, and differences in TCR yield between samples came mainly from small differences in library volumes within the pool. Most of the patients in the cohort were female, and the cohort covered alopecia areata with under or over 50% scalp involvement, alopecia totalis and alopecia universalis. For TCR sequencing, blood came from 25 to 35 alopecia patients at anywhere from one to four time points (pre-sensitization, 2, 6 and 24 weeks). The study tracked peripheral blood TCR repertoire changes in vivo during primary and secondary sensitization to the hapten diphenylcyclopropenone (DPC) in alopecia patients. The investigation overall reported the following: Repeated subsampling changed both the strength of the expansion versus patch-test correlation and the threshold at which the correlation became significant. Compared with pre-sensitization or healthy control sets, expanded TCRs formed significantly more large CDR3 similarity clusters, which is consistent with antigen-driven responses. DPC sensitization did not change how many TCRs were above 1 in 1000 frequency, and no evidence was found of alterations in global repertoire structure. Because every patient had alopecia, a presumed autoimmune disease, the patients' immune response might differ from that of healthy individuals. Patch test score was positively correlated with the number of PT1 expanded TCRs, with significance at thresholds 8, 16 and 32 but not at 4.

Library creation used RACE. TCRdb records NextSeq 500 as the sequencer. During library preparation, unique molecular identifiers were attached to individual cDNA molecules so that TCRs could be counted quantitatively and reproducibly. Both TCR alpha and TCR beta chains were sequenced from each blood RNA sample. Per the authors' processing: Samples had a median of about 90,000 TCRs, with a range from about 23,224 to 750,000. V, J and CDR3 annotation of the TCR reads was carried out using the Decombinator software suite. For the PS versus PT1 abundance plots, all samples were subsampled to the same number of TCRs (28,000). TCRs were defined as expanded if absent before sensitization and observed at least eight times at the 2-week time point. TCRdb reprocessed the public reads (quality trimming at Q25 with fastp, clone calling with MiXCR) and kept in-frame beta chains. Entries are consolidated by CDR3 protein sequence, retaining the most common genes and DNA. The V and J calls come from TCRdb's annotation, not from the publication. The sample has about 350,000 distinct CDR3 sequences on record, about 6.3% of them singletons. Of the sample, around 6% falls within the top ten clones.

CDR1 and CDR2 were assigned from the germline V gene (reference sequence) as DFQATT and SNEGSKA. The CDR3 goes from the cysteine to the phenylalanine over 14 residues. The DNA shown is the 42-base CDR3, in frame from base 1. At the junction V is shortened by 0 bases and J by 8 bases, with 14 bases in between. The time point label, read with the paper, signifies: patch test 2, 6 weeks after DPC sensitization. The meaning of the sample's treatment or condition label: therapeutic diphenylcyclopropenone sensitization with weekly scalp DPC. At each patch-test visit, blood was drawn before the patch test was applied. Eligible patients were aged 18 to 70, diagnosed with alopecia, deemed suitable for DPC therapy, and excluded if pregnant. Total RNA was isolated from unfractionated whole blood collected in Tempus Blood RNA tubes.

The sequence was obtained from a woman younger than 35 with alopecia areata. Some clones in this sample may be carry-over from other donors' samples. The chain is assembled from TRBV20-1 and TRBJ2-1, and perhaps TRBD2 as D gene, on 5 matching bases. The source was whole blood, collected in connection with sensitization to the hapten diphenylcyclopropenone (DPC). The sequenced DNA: TGCAGTGCTAGAGATAGGGCTTCCGGGGATGAGCAGTTCTTC. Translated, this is CSARDRASGDEQFF.